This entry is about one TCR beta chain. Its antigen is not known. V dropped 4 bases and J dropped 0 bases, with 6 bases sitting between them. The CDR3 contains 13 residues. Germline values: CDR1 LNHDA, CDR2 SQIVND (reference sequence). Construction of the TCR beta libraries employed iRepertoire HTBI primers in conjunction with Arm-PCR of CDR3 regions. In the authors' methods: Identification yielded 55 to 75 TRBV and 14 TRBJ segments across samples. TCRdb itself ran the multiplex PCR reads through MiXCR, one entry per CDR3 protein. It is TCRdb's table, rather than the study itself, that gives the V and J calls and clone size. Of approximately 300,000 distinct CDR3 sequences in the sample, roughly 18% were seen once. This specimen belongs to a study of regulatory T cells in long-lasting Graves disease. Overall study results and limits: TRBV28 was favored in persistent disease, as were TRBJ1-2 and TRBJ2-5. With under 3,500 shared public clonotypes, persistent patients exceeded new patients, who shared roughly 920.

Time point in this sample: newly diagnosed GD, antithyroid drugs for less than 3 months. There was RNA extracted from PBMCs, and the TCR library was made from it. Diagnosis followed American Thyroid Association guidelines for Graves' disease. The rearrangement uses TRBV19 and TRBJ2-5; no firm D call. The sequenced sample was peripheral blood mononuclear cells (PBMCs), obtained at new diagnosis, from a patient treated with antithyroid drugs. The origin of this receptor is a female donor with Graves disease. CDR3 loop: CASSTQYQETQYF. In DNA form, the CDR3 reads TGTGCCAGTAGTACCCAGTACCAAGAGACCCAGTACTTC. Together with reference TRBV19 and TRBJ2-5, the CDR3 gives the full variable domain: DGGITQSPKYLFRKEGQNVTLSCEQNLNHDAMYWYRQDPGQGLRLIYYSQIVNDFQKGDIAEGYSVSREKKESFPLTVTSAQKNPTAFYLCASSTQYQETQYFGPGTRLLVL.